The 26 T cell receptor beta chains given below trace back to one sample, sequenced in a study of T cells after yellow fever vaccination. TCRdb reprocessed the 5' RACE reads via MiXCR and lists one record per CDR3 protein. The table records about 160,000 distinct CDR3 sequences, approximately 6.8% of them present only once. The sequencing here drew on CD4+ T cells sorted from PBMCs, taken 5 to 6 days after the first yellow fever vaccination. The receptors were sampled from a man aged 18 to 30 who received the YFV17D yellow fever vaccine.

The chain couples TRBV2 to TRBJ1-1; weak D call: TRBD1 (5 bases). CDR3 size: 15 residues. V gave up 4 bases and J gave up 0 bases, with 12 bases separating them. Germline lookup yields CDR1 SNHLY and CDR2 FYNNEI. CDR3 DNA sequence: TGTGCCAGCAGTGTTCTGGGGACTTTGAACACTGAAGCTTTCTTT. This translates into CASSVLGTLNTEAFF.

This clonotype was seen ten or more times. This sequence joins TRBV11-3 and TRBJ1-1; D gene ambiguous. The CDR3 extends over 13 amino acids. Germline loops: CDR1 SGHNT, CDR2 YENEEA. V was pared by 0 bases and J by 3 bases, with 5 bases between. CDR3 residues: CASSLEADTEAFF. Written as DNA, the CDR3 is TGTGCCAGCAGCTTAGAGGCAGACACTGAAGCTTTCTTT.

This clonotype has more than one count but fewer than ten. The CDR3 protein is CASVTGTPAYGYTF. The CDR3 DNA sequence: TGTGCCAGCGTTACCGGGACACCCGCCTATGGCTACACCTTC. J is TRBJ1-2 and V is TRBV2; TRBD1 is a possible D gene (6 bases). The CDR3 covers 14 residues. V lost 8 bases, J lost 4 bases, and 17 bases lay in between. The V gene's germline CDR1 is SNHLY and CDR2 FYNNEI.

In its sample, this clonotype was seen many times. The V gene is TRBV12-3 or TRBV12-4, the J gene TRBJ1-2; D unclear. The CDR3 contains 12 residues. V dropped 5 bases and J dropped 4 bases, with 8 bases sitting between them. The CDR3 DNA reads as TGTGCCAGCAGTCCCGGATTCTATGGCTACACCTTC. As protein: CASSPGFYGYTF.

For this clonotype: An end of the junction differs from the germline gene, which may be a read error. The chain employs TRBV29-1 and TRBJ2-2; TRBD1 might be the D (5 bases). There are 14 residues in the CDR3. Germline CDR1 and CDR2: SQVTM and ANQGSEA. In nucleotides, the CDR3 is TGCAGCGTTGAGGGGCAGCAAAACACCTGGGAGCTGTTTTTT. It codes for CSVEGQQNTWELFF.

This clonotype was counted many times. This rearrangement joins TRBV18 to TRBJ1-5; D is possibly TRBD1 (6 bases). The germline V and J ends were trimmed by 4 bases and 6 bases, with 16 bases remaining between them. The CDR3 extends over 15 amino acids. In germline, CDR1 is KGHSH, CDR2 LQKENI. In DNA form, the CDR3 reads TGTGCCAGCTCACAACGGGGGGCAGTTCGTCAGCCCCAGCATTTT. Translated: CASSQRGAVRQPQHF.

This clonotype was detected many times. V and J are TRBV4-3 and TRBJ1-2; D not resolved. Trimming cost V 2 bases and J 5 bases, with 9 bases left between them. This CDR3 comprises 13 residues. Germline loops: CDR1 LGHNA, CDR2 YSLEER. CDR3 DNA: TGCGCCAGCAGCCAATTCAGGAATTATGGCTACACCTTC. Translating it yields CASSQFRNYGYTF.

V usage is TRBV19 and J usage is TRBJ1-2; 9 bases fit TRBD1. The ends lost 5 bases at V and 6 bases at J; junction bases unmatched: 7. The germline CDR1 and CDR2 sequences are LNHDA and SQIVND (reference sequence). This CDR3 region has 14 residues. The DNA of the CDR3 is TGTGCCAGTAGTCCATACGACAGGGGGGATGGCTACACCTTC. Translation gives CASSPYDRGDGYTF.

To note about this clonotype: This may come from a read error, since a much larger clone is one base off. The chain uses TRBV5-6 and TRBJ2-1, with a weak D call TRBD1 (5 bases). V shed 0 bases and J shed 15 bases, with 16 bases lying between them. Germline loops: CDR1 SGHDT, CDR2 YYEEEE. The CDR3 sequence is 13 residues long. CDR3 loop: CASSLGMRTRGFF. The DNA of the CDR3 is TGTGCCAGCAGCTTGGGAATGCGGACAAGGGGGTTCTTC.

This clonotype came up a few times. The J gene is TRBJ2-7, the V gene TRBV20-1; TRBD1 might be the D (6 bases). CDR1 is DFQATT and CDR2 is SNEGSKA in the germline V gene (reference sequence). The length of the CDR3 is 15 residues. V lost 0 bases and J 1 base, leaving 13 bases between the germline ends. The CDR3 nucleotides read TGCAGTGCTAGAGATCCGGGGCAGGGGTCCTACGAGCAGTACTTC. Translating it yields CSARDPGQGSYEQYF.

This clonotype was counted at least ten times. The chain has TRBV5-4 and TRBJ1-2; a weak D match, TRBD1 (5 bases). Trimming pared 5 bases from V and 8 bases from J, leaving 13 bases between. CDR1 and CDR2 from the germline V gene are SGHNT and YYREEE (reference sequence). The length of the CDR3 is 12 residues. The CDR3 loop reads CASRRGTKGYTF. CDR3 nucleotide sequence: TGTGCCAGCAGACGAGGGACGAAAGGCTACACCTTC.

This clonotype was seen a handful of times. The gene calls are TRBV11-3 and TRBJ1-6; TRBD1 agrees at 8 bases. The V gene end was trimmed by 5 bases and the J gene end by 9 bases; junction bases not matched to a gene: 6. The CDR3 is 14 amino acids. Germline V gives CDR1 SGHNT, CDR2 YENEEA. This CDR3 reads CASSDGTGGSPLHF. CDR3 nucleotide sequence: TGTGCCAGCAGCGACGGGACAGGCGGTTCACCCCTCCACTTT.

This clonotype was seen at least ten times. The chain is built from TRBV7-3 and TRBJ2-2; no firm D call. Germline assignment: CDR1 SGHTA and CDR2 FQGTGA. V lost 8 bases to trimming and J lost 1 base, with 5 bases between them. CDR3 length: 12 residues. CDR3 sequence: CASGRNTGELFF. The CDR3 DNA reads as TGTGCCAGCGGTCGGAACACCGGGGAGCTGTTTTTT.

The sample holds many counts of this clonotype. The chain employs TRBV6-1 and TRBJ1-5; D possibly corresponds to TRBD1 (5 bases). The CDR3 is 14 residues long. Germline assignment: CDR1 MNHNS and CDR2 SASEGT. With 8 bases removed from V and 1 base from J, the gap between germline ends came to 12 bases. The CDR3 region has the DNA TGTGCCAGCGTCGTGTCAGGGAGCAATCAGCCCCAGCATTTT. This translates into CASVVSGSNQPQHF.

This clonotype was seen ten or more times. The chain joins TRBV6-1 to TRBJ2-3, with TRBD2 matching 8 bases. CDR3 length: 17 residues. The trim removed 6 bases at V and 1 base at J, leaving 12 bases unmatched. Germline lookup yields CDR1 MNHNS and CDR2 SASEGT. The CDR3 DNA is TGTGCCAGCAGCCCAAGTTGGGCGGGGGGCCGCACAGATACGCAGTATTTT. Its translation: CASSPSWAGGRTDTQYF.

In its sample, this clonotype was seen many times. V gene TRBV5-1 combines with J gene TRBJ2-3, with D tentatively TRBD1 (5 bases). The CDR3 covers 13 residues. Germline V lookup: CDR1 SGHRS, CDR2 YFSETQ. V was shortened by 5 bases and J by 3 bases, with 10 bases between the two germline ends. CDR3 residues: CASRGLRTDTQYF. The CDR3 DNA reads TGCGCCAGCAGGGGGCTCAGAACAGATACGCAGTATTTT. The full variable domain, its missing parts supplied by reference TRBV5-1 and TRBJ2-3, is KAGVTQTPRYLIKTRGQQVTLSCSPISGHRSVSWYQQTPGQGLQFLFEYFSETQRNKGNFPGRFSGRQFSNSRSEMNVSTLELGDSALYLCASRGLRTDTQYFGPGTRLTVL.

Note on this clonotype: A read error is possible here, since a much larger clone lies one base away. The chain has TRBV6-2 or TRBV6-3 and TRBJ1-2; possible D gene TRBD1, 6 bases. The length of the CDR3 is 12 residues. Germline assignment: CDR1 MNHEY and CDR2 SVGEGT. V was cut by 7 bases and J by 4 bases, with 10 bases left in between. In DNA, the CDR3 is TGTGCCAGCAAGGGACATGGCTATGGCTACACCTTC. It codes for CASKGHGYGYTF.

This clonotype was counted only a few times. J is TRBJ2-2 and V is TRBV24-1; the D gene is possibly TRBD1 (5 bases). The CDR3 is 14 amino acids. Germline assignment: CDR1 KGHDR and CDR2 SFDVKD. Trimming left V 7 bases short and J 0 bases short, with 8 bases between. The CDR3 nucleotides read TGTGCCACCAGATCAGGGACGAACACCGGGGAGCTGTTTTTT. Translating it yields CATRSGTNTGELFF.

This chain connects TRBV7-9 to TRBJ2-3, with TRBD1 matching over 7 bases. Trimming at V came to 7 bases and at J to 4 bases, leaving 14 bases not matched to a gene. This CDR3 is 16 amino acids long. CDR1 is SEHNR, CDR2 FQNEAQ, per germline (reference sequence). The CDR3 nucleotides are TGTGCCAGCAACCCCCGTATACAGGGGATGCCAGATACGCAGTATTTT. Translation: CASNPRIQGMPDTQYF. Combining the CDR3 with reference TRBV7-9 and TRBJ2-3 gives the whole variable domain DTGVSQNPRHKITKRGQNVTFRCDPISEHNRLYWYRQTLGQGPEFLTYFQNEAQLEKSRLLSDRFSAERPKGSFSTLEIQRTEQGDSAMYLCASNPRIQGMPDTQYFGPGTRLTVL.

This clonotype showed up many times. The chain links TRBV5-5 to TRBJ2-7, with D perhaps being TRBD1 or TRBD2 (5 bases each). With 2 bases removed from V and 0 bases from J, the gap between germline ends came to 18 bases. Germline CDR1 reads SGHKS; CDR2 reads YYEKEE (reference sequence). The length of the CDR3 is 17 residues. Here the CDR3 DNA reads TGTGCCAGCAGCTTACCCCCCCGGGGCCCGGACTCCTACGAGCAGTACTTC. Translation gives CASSLPPRGPDSYEQYF.

Turning to this clonotype: A much larger clone sits a single nucleotide away, making a read error possible. The chain is built from TRBV11-2 and TRBJ2-3; no definite D call. The V gene's germline CDR1 is SGHAT and CDR2 FQNNGV. This CDR3 has 15 amino acids. V gave up 5 bases and J gave up 2 bases, with 14 bases separating them. The CDR3 DNA reads as TGTGCCAGCAGCCCAAACCTGCTCCCCACAGATACGCAGTATTTT. Its translation is CASSPNLLPTDTQYF. The full variable domain, rest sourced from reference TRBV11-2 and TRBJ2-3, is EAGVAQSPRYKIIEKRQSVAFWCNPISGHATLYWYQQILGQGPKLLIQFQNNGVVDDSQLPKDRFSAERLKGVDSTLKIQPAKLEDSAVYLCASSPNLLPTDTQYFGPGTRLTVL.

This chain joins TRBV2 and TRBJ1-2, with a possible D match to TRBD1 (5 bases). This CDR3 is built from 13 residues. Germline CDR1 reads SNHLY; CDR2 reads FYNNEI. The V end was cut by 4 bases, the J end by 5 bases, with 11 bases between. CDR3 sequence: CASSVQAFYGYTF. CDR3 DNA sequence: TGTGCCAGCAGTGTACAGGCCTTTTATGGCTACACCTTC. The whole variable domain, remainder taken from reference TRBV2 and TRBJ1-2, is EPEVTQTPSHQVTQMGQEVILRCVPISNHLYFYWYRQILGQKVEFLVSFYNNEISEKSEIFDDQFSVERPDGSNFTLKIRSTKLEDSAMYFCASSVQAFYGYTFGSGTRLTVV.

The V and J genes are TRBV4-2 and TRBJ1-2, with D possibly being TRBD1 (6 bases). Trimming cost V 4 bases and J 7 bases, with 19 bases left between them. Germline V gives CDR1 LGHNA, CDR2 YNFKEQ. The CDR3 totals 15 residues. CDR3 amino acids: CASSPSGARGVGYTF. The CDR3 DNA follows: TGTGCCAGCAGCCCGTCAGGTGCTAGGGGGGTTGGCTACACCTTC.

This clonotype has more than one count but fewer than ten. J is TRBJ2-3 and V is TRBV20-1; D unclear. Trimming took off 3 bases at V and 3 bases at J, with 10 bases between the two ends. From germline, CDR1 is DFQATT and CDR2 SNEGSKA (reference sequence). The CDR3 has 13 amino acids. CDR3 in amino acids: CSARLYGTDTQYF. The CDR3 region has the DNA TGCAGTGCTAGGTTGTATGGTACAGATACGCAGTATTTT.

This clonotype was seen more than once but under ten times. The chain is built from TRBV7-8 and TRBJ2-7; D ambiguous. V gave up 1 base and J gave up 3 bases, with 13 bases separating them. The V gene's germline CDR1 is SGHVS and CDR2 FQNEAQ. The length of the CDR3 is 15 residues. This chain's CDR3 is CASSLEWARGYEQYF. CDR3 in DNA: TGTGCCAGCAGCTTAGAATGGGCTCGTGGCTACGAGCAGTACTTC.

The sample holds many counts of this clonotype. The rearrangement links TRBV2 to TRBJ1-4; D remains unclear. The germline V gene encodes CDR1 SNHLY and CDR2 FYNNEI. With 3 bases removed from V and 1 base from J, the gap between germline ends came to 3 bases. The CDR3 is 13 residues long. Here the CDR3 reads CASSDKTNEKLFF. CDR3 coding DNA: TGTGCCAGCAGTGACAAAACTAATGAAAAACTGTTTTTT. Looking up the rest from reference TRBV2 and TRBJ1-4 gives the full variable domain: EPEVTQTPSHQVTQMGQEVILRCVPISNHLYFYWYRQILGQKVEFLVSFYNNEISEKSEIFDDQFSVERPDGSNFTLKIRSTKLEDSAMYFCASSDKTNEKLFFGSGTQLSVL.